The sequence of this T cell receptor beta chain was determined in a study of OX40 agonist ivuxolimab in advanced cancers. Concerning the study at large: Ivuxolimab was a fully human IgG2 agonistic monoclonal antibody targeting the costimulatory receptor OX40 (CD134). Intravenous ivuxolimab was administered to patients every 2 weeks at six dose levels: 0.01, 0.1, 0.3, 1.5, 3 and 10 mg/kg. Of the approximately 53 patients in dose escalation, about 20 had hepatocellular carcinoma, some 15 had melanoma, 9 had renal cell carcinoma and 9 had head and neck cancer. The dose-escalation cohort was almost 85% male with a mean age of approximately 60 years, ranging from roughly 23 to 79. Prior anti-PD-1, anti-PD-L1 or anti-CTLA-4 therapy was permitted, and approximately 40% of dose-escalation patients had received checkpoint inhibitors. Partial responses were achieved by three dose-escalation patients, of whom one had hepatocellular carcinoma and two had cutaneous melanoma. Peripheral TCRbeta sequencing aimed to test whether ivuxolimab altered TCR sequence diversity and caused clonal T-cell expansion. The paper reports the monotherapy dose-escalation portion (N = 52 patients) of the phase I ivuxolimab trial. On the study overall, not on this receptor specifically: Low levels of normalized T-cell clonal expansion were also seen in some patients who did not respond. On average, CD8+ T cells showed more expanded clones than CD4+ T cells after ivuxolimab. Partial responders in the 0.1-3.0 mg/kg groups had among the lowest normalized peripheral clonal expansion, especially among CD8+ T cells. Clonal expansion of both CD4+ and CD8+ blood T cells was observed from baseline to week 6 at doses 0.1 to 3.0 mg/kg. The antigen specificity of the clonally expanded peripheral T cells was not determined.

As to this clone: The specificity of this receptor is unknown. No much larger clone is present one base from it, and per-base qualities are unavailable.

The trial excluded patients who had a history of autoimmune disease or who were on systemic immunosuppression. In every dose cohort, peripheral blood was drawn for TCR sequencing at baseline, cycle 4 day 1, and cycle 7 day 1. Samples were obtained from an open-label, multicenter, first-in-human phase I dose-escalation trial of ivuxolimab. Adults with locally advanced or metastatic melanoma, renal cell, hepatocellular, or head and neck squamous cell carcinoma were enrolled in the trial. Before TCR sequencing, CD4+ T cells and CD8+ T cells from peripheral blood were sorted into separate populations. CDR1 MNHEY and CDR2 SMNVEV were looked up in the germline V gene (reference sequence). V is cut by 6 bases and J by 5 bases, and the space between the germline ends is 19 bases. Including the terminal cysteine and phenylalanine, the CDR3 comprises 15 residues. The read is trimmed to its CDR3 DNA, 45 bases read in frame from base 1.

Genomic DNA was extracted from sorted cells for sequencing of the TCRbeta CDR3 region. The immunoSEQ Assay was used for sequencing of TCRbeta CDR3 regions. TCRdb limited this immuneACCESS table to in-frame rearrangements with V and J called. A share of clones is missing; checked studies link under half to unresolved V genes, and the rest is unexplained. The sample data list 50,000 to 65,000 clones, and around 81% of these were observed just once. The ten most abundant clones make up 1% of the sample. The TCR originated in an adult with an advanced solid tumor such as melanoma, head and neck, liver or kidney cancer. Here the chain combines TRBV27 and TRBJ2-5, and possibly TRBD1, on 6 matching bases. This specimen was CD4+ or CD8+ T cells sorted from blood, taken in a trial of the OX40 agonist ivuxolimab. The DNA reads as follows: TGTGCCAGCAGCCTCGCCGGGCCAAGGGGGGAGACCCAGTACTTC. Protein translation: CASSLAGPRGETQYF.